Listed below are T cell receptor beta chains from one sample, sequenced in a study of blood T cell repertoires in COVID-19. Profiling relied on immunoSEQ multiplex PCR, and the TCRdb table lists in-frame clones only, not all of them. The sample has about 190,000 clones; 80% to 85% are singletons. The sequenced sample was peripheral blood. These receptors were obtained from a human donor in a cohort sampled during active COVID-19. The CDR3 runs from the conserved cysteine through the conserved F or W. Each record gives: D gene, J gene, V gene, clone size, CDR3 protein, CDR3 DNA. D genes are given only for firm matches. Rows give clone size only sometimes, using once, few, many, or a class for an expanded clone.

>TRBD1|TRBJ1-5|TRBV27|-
CASSWLGRTGGDPHNQPQHF
TGTGCCAGCAGTTGGTTGGGGCGGACAGGGGGAGATCCACACAATCAGCCCCAGCATTTT
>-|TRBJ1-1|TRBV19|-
CASSILGLAEAFF
TGTGCCAGTAGTATACTGGGACTTGCGGAAGCTTTCTTT
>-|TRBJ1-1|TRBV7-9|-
CASSFAQRGTEAFF
TGTGCCAGCAGCTTTGCACAGCGAGGGACTGAAGCTTTCTTT
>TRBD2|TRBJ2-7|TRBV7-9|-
CASSASGYEQYF
TGTGCCAGCAGCGCTAGCGGATACGAGCAGTACTTC
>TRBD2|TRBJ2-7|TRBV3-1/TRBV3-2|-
CASSQEFGGFSYEQYF
TGTGCCAGCAGCCAAGAGTTCGGGGGGTTCTCCTACGAGCAGTACTTC
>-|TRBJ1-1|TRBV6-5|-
CASSNTGRGEAFF
TGTGCCAGCAGTAACACCGGAAGAGGGGAAGCTTTCTTT
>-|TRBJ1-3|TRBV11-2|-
CASSLERARTGTGNTIYF
TGTGCCAGCAGCTTAGAAAGGGCGCGGACTGGGACTGGAAACACCATATATTTT
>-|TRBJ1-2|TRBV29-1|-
CSVVRTGSYGYTF
TGCAGCGTTGTGAGAACAGGCAGCTATGGCTACACCTTC
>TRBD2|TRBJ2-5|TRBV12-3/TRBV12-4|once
CASGAGSQETQYF
TGTGCCAGCGGAGCGGGGTCCCAAGAGACCCAGTACTTC
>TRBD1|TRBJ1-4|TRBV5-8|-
CASSLEGGTGPKLFF
TGTGCCAGCAGCTTGGAGGGCGGGACAGGTCCAAAACTGTTTTTT
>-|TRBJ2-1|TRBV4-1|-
CASSQGGREQFF
TGCGCCAGCAGCCAAGGAGGGAGGGAGCAGTTCTTC
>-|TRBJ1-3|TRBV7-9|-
CASSSTRVAGNTIYF
TGTGCCAGCAGCTCCACCAGGGTTGCTGGAAACACCATATATTTT
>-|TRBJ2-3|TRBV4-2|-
CASSQEVVAADTQYF
TGTGCCAGCAGCCAAGAGGTGGTGGCGGCAGATACGCAGTATTTT
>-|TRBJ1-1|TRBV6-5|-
CASRRGGYTEAFF
TGTGCCAGTCGGAGGGGTGGGTACACTGAAGCTTTCTTT
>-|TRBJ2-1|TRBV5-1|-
CASSSGHANEQFF
TGCGCCAGCAGCTCGGGACATGCGAATGAGCAGTTCTTC
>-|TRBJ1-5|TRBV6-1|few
CASSDGQLYQPQHF
TGTGCCAGCAGTGATGGACAGCTCTATCAGCCCCAGCATTTT
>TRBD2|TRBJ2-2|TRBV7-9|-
CASRSGGNGELFF
TGTGCCAGCAGGTCGGGGGGAAACGGGGAGCTGTTTTTT
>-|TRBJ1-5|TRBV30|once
CAWSATVSNQPQHF
TGTGCCTGGAGTGCGACAGTGAGCAATCAGCCCCAGCATTTT
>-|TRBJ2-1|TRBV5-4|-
CASSLDAGSYNEQFF
TGTGCCAGCAGCTTAGATGCGGGCTCCTACAATGAGCAGTTCTTC
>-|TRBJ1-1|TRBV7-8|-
CASSLVSRAEVGAFF
TGTGCCAGCAGCTTAGTAAGCAGGGCTGAGGTAGGAGCTTTCTTT
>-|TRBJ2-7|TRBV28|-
CASRGDIREQYF
TGTGCCAGCCGGGGGGACATACGAGAGCAGTACTTC
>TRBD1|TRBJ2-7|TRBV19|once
CAASQGASYEQYF
TGTGCCGCGTCTCAGGGGGCGTCCTACGAGCAGTACTTC
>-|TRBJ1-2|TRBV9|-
CASSVGSRGYGYTF
TGTGCCAGCAGCGTAGGGTCAAGAGGGTATGGCTACACCTTC
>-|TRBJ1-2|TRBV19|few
CASSIRGSYGYTF
TGTGCCAGTAGTATCAGAGGCTCCTATGGCTACACCTTC
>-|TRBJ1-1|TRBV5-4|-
CASSLMVGLGVDTEAFF
TGTGCCAGCAGCTTGATGGTGGGGCTCGGTGTTGACACTGAAGCTTTCTTT